This T cell receptor beta chain was recorded in a study of T cells in Graves' hyperthyroidism and ophthalmopathy. Diagnostic assessment was based on clinical symptoms, serum thyroxine and TRAb, thyroid ultrasound and orbital computed tomography. Researchers took RNA transcripts and amplified the TCR beta CDR3 regions from them. The HTBI primer set served for first-round RT-PCR of the TCR CDR3. In TCRdb, the multiplex PCR reads were re-called with MiXCR into one record per CDR3 protein. The sample contains roughly 660,000 distinct CDR3 sequences, roughly 17% of which appear only once. Study-wide findings and caveats: Blood samples included most of the expanded thyroid clonotypes exceeding 0.001.

CDR1 is KGHDR, CDR2 SFDVKD, per germline. This CDR3 is built from 18 residues. Trimming at V came to 3 bases and at J to 4 bases, leaving 12 bases not matched to a gene. This clonotype was counted a few times. Antigen: not known. The sequence was obtained from a man aged 45-60 years with Graves' hyperthyroidism. J is TRBJ2-2 and V is TRBV24-1; 8 positions agree with TRBD1. Input material: blood. This CDR3 is CATSDPSSGQVGTGELFF. CDR3 bases: TGTGCCACCAGTGATCCAAGTTCGGGACAGGTCGGCACCGGGGAGCTGTTTTTT.